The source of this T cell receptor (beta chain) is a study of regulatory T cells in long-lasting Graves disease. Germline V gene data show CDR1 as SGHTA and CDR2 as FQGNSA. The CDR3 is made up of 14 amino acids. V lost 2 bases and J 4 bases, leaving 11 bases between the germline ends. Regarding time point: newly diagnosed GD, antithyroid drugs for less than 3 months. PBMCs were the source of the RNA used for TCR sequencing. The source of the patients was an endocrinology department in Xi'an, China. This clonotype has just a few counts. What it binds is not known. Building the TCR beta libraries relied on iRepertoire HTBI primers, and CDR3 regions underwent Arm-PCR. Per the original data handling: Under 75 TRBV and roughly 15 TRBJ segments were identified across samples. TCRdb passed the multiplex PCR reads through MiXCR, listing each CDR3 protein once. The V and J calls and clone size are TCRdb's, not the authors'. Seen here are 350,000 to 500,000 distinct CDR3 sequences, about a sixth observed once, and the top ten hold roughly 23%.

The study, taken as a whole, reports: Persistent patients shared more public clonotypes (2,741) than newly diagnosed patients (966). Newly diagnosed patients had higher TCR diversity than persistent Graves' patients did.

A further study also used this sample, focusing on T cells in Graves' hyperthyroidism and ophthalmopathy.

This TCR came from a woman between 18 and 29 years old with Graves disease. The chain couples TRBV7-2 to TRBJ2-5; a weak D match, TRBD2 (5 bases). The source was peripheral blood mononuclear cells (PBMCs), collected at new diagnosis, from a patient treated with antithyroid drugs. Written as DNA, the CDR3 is TGTGCCAGCAGCTTAAGCGGACCGGGAGAGACCCAGTACTTC. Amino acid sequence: CASSLSGPGETQYF.